The following is a TCR beta chain sequence with its context. Antigen specificity is unknown. Germline DNA was extracted alongside blood RNA, which was obtained from unsorted whole blood. Infection with HBV was chronic in patients; they were treatment-naive. This CDR3 is 13 amino acids long. The germline CDR1 and CDR2 sequences are MRHNA and SNTAGT. V shed 4 bases and J shed 6 bases, with 10 bases lying between them. The data originate from a study of tumor-infiltrating lymphocytes in primary liver carcinoma. Whole-study results and caveats: Bulk unsorted sampling precluded comparing CD4+ and CD8+ repertoires.

TCR beta cDNA was prepared out of 500 ng total RNA by means of a constant-region primer. The TCR beta library was amplified through three nested multiplex PCR rounds in a modified ARM-PCR procedure. Amplification in the first two PCR rounds was performed using TRBV1-TRBV30 forward primers and a C-beta reverse primer for 10 cycles each. TCRdb re-called the multiplex PCR reads through MiXCR, storing one row per CDR3 protein. The sample has approximately 320,000 distinct CDR3 sequences, about 50% seen once. This chain joins TRBV6-4 and TRBJ2-1; D may be TRBD1 or TRBD2 (5 bases each). The receptor was isolated from a woman aged 25 to 39 with primary liver carcinoma and hepatitis B virus infection. Sequenced sample: peripheral blood. CDR3 in amino acids: CASSAGPSNEQFF. CDR3 coding DNA: TGTGCCAGCAGTGCGGGACCCTCCAATGAGCAGTTCTTC.